Listed below are T cell receptor beta chains from one sample, sequenced in a study of T cell changes during pregnancy in multiple sclerosis. Sequencing was performed with immunoSEQ multiplex PCR; in TCRdb, only in-frame clones are kept and a portion is missing. The sample records some 40,000 clones, around 92% being singletons. Sample: peripheral blood. The receptors here all came from a female donor with multiple sclerosis, enrolled in a pregnancy study. CDR3s include the opening cysteine and the closing phenylalanine or tryptophan. D genes are given only for firm matches. Part of the rows lack a size; the others show once, few, many or a class for expanded clones.

v_gene,j_gene,abundance,d_gene,CDR3aa,CDR3nt
TRBV4-2,TRBJ1-2,.,TRBD1,CASSRTVPGQNYGYTF,TGTGCCAGCAGCCGCACCGTCCCGGGACAGAACTATGGCTACACCTTC
TRBV10-1,TRBJ2-2,once,.,CASRRSGAGELFF,TGCGCCAGCAGAAGGTCTGGGGCCGGGGAGCTGTTTTTT
TRBV7-9,TRBJ2-2,.,TRBD2,CASSLGSGATGELFF,TGTGCCAGCAGCTTAGGTAGCGGGGCCACCGGGGAGCTGTTTTTT
TRBV13,TRBJ1-3,.,TRBD1,CASSLGQGLDTIYF,TGTGCCAGCAGCCTCGGACAGGGTCTTGACACCATATATTTT
TRBV10-1,TRBJ1-2,medium-sized,.,CASSESTGGGYTF,TGCGCCAGCAGTGAGTCGACGGGGGGCGGCTACACCTTC
TRBV30,TRBJ1-1,.,.,CAGGTRRDTEAFF,TGTGCTGGGGGGACTCGGCGTGACACTGAAGCTTTCTTT
TRBV29-1,TRBJ2-1,.,TRBD2,CSVGTSGRNEQFF,TGCAGCGTAGGGACTAGCGGACGGAATGAGCAGTTCTTC
TRBV5-4,TRBJ2-2,.,.,CASSLEGGELFF,TGTGCCAGCAGCTTGGAGGGCGGGGAGCTGTTTTTT
TRBV19,TRBJ2-1,.,.,CASSAGTLNYNEQFF,TGTGCCAGTAGCGCCGGGACATTAAACTACAATGAGCAGTTCTTC
TRBV7-3,TRBJ2-1,.,.,CASSLFNEQFF,TGTGCCAGCAGCCTATTCAATGAGCAGTTCTTC
TRBV2,TRBJ2-5,.,TRBD1,CASSPQGVETQYF,TGTGCCAGCAGCCCCCAGGGGGTGGAGACCCAGTACTTC
TRBV5-5,TRBJ2-2,.,.,CASSLATGHTGELFF,TGTGCCAGCAGCTTGGCCACCGGGCACACCGGGGAGCTGTTTTTT
TRBV27,TRBJ2-3,.,TRBD2,CASSSSGTSVLLGTDTQYF,TGTGCCAGCAGTTCGTCCGGGACTAGCGTCCTATTGGGGACAGATACGCAGTATTTT
TRBV7-3,TRBJ2-2,.,.,CASSPQAYPGTGELFF,TGTGCCAGCAGCCCGCAAGCCTACCCGGGCACCGGGGAGCTGTTTTTT
TRBV5-5,TRBJ2-1,.,.,CASSLSLDNEQFF,TGTGCCAGCAGCTTGTCCCTTGACAATGAGCAGTTCTTC
TRBV7-3,TRBJ1-5,.,.,CASSLMGTVQNQPQHF,TGTGCCAGCAGCTTAATGGGGACCGTCCAGAATCAGCCCCAGCATTTT
TRBV12-5,TRBJ2-3,.,TRBD2,CASTRGANTDTQYF,TGTGCTAGTACGCGGGGGGCAAACACAGATACGCAGTATTTT
TRBV27,TRBJ2-3,.,.,CASSPPYTDTQYF,TGTGCCAGCAGTCCACCTTACACAGATACGCAGTATTTT
TRBV28,TRBJ1-1,.,.,CASGGLNTEAFF,TGTGCCAGCGGGGGATTGAACACTGAAGCTTTCTTT
TRBV2,TRBJ2-5,.,.,CATTQGLEETQYF,TGTGCCACCACCCAAGGATTGGAAGAGACCCAGTACTTC
TRBV7-9,TRBJ2-3,.,.,CASSLERGDTQYF,TGTGCCAGCAGCTTAGAGAGGGGAGATACGCAGTATTTT
TRBV5-4,TRBJ2-5,.,.,CASSSPSVQETQYF,TGTGCCAGCAGCTCGCCCTCGGTCCAAGAGACCCAGTACTTC
TRBV27,TRBJ2-1,.,TRBD2,CASSLWGSGRDHNEQFF,TGTGCCAGCAGTTTATGGGGTAGCGGGAGGGATCACAATGAGCAGTTCTTC
TRBV7-9,TRBJ1-2,once,.,CASSRFDSPNYGYTF,TGTGCCAGCAGCCGCTTTGACAGTCCTAACTATGGCTACACCTTC
TRBV7-9,TRBJ2-4,.,TRBD1,CASSLGTARAKNIQYF,TGTGCCAGCAGCCTGGGGACAGCCCGGGCAAAAAACATTCAGTACTTC
TRBV5-1,TRBJ2-3,.,.,CASSLGASTDTQYF,TGCGCCAGCAGCTTGGGGGCTAGCACAGATACGCAGTATTTT
TRBV28,TRBJ2-7,.,.,CASSLEGSYEQYF,TGTGCCAGCAGTTTGGAGGGGTCCTACGAGCAGTACTTC
TRBV29-1,TRBJ1-4,.,TRBD1,CSVEDRGINEKLFF,TGCAGCGTGGAGGACAGGGGCATTAATGAAAAACTGTTTTTT
TRBV9,TRBJ1-3,medium-sized,.,CASSVDRGNTIYF,TGTGCCAGCAGCGTAGACAGGGGAAACACCATATATTTT
TRBV18,TRBJ2-2,.,.,CASARGAALTGELFF,TGTGCCAGCGCGAGAGGGGCAGCACTCACCGGGGAGCTGTTTTTT
TRBV30,TRBJ1-5,.,TRBD1,CAWSVLGVRGNQPQHF,TGTGCCTGGAGTGTACTAGGGGTCAGGGGGAATCAGCCCCAGCATTTT
TRBV4-2,TRBJ2-5,.,TRBD2,CASSHPLEGPGLAAPQGTQYF,TGTGCCAGCAGCCATCCCCTGGAGGGACCGGGACTAGCTGCTCCCCAGGGGACCCAGTACTTC
TRBV18,TRBJ2-7,.,.,CASSPLDASYEQYF,TGTGCCAGCTCACCATTGGACGCCTCCTACGAGCAGTACTTC
TRBV7-9,TRBJ1-1,.,.,CASSFDPGREAFF,TGTGCCAGCAGCTTCGACCCGGGACGGGAAGCTTTCTTT
TRBV10-2,TRBJ2-1,.,TRBD2,CASSDELAGYNEQFF,TGCGCCAGCAGTGATGAGCTAGCGGGGTACAATGAGCAGTTCTTC
TRBV5-1,TRBJ2-3,.,TRBD1,CASSIRTGGARPDTQYF,TGCGCCAGCAGCATCCGGACAGGGGGCGCAAGGCCAGATACGCAGTATTTT
TRBV2,TRBJ2-3,.,.,CASRPNTDTQYF,TGTGCCAGCAGACCCAACACAGATACGCAGTATTTT
TRBV6-1,TRBJ1-1,.,.,CASSANYQTEAFF,TGTGCCAGCAGTGCGAATTATCAGACTGAAGCTTTCTTT
TRBV7-2,TRBJ2-1,.,TRBD2,CASSLAYWTSGNNEQFF,TGTGCCAGCAGCTTAGCGTATTGGACTAGCGGAAACAATGAGCAGTTCTTC
TRBV7-9,TRBJ2-3,.,TRBD1,CASSFIQGASGDTQYF,TGTGCCAGCAGCTTTATACAGGGGGCCAGTGGAGATACGCAGTATTTT
TRBV7-2,TRBJ1-1,.,.,CASSLVAGTDTEAFF,TGTGCCAGCAGCTTAGTAGCCGGGACGGACACTGAAGCTTTCTTT
TRBV27,TRBJ2-7,.,.,CASGWELGEQYF,TGTGCCAGCGGGTGGGAGCTGGGAGAGCAGTACTTC